This paragraph reports one T cell receptor beta chain. Its antigen has not been determined. The sample holds no much larger clone one base away, and base qualities are not on file. The CDR3, cysteine through phenylalanine, is 14 amino acids long. The kept DNA is CDR3 alone, 42 bases in frame from the first base. V gives up 2 bases and J gives up 1 base, and the segment between their germline ends measures 11 bases. CDR1 and CDR2 were assigned from the germline V gene (reference sequence) as DFQATT and SNEGSKA. The reads were generated on an Illumina HiSeq 2500. Quantitative 5'-RACE with molecular barcodes was the method used to prepare the TCR beta libraries. As for the authors' bioinformatics: To identify disease-linked TCR variants, a new computational method was used, one built on a probabilistic model of VDJ rearrangement. In-frame beta chains were kept once TCRdb had trimmed the public reads at Q25 with fastp and called clones with MiXCR. CDR3 protein duplicates are merged, each entry listing the most common genes and DNA. TCRdb assigned the V and J calls; the authors' analysis was not used. The sample has hundreds of thousands of distinct CDR3 sequences on record, 25% to 30% of them singletons. The top ten constitute about 0.92% of the sample.

The data are from a study of CD8 T cells in ankylosing spondylitis listed by TCRdb under 2017. At the level of the whole study: The study set out to find disease-linked TCR variants by profiling T cell receptor beta repertoires in ankylosing spondylitis patients and healthy donors. In total, the full study cohort was made up of approximately 99 healthy donors and 20 to 25 ankylosing spondylitis patients. Peripheral blood was sampled, and synovial fluid was also collected from ankylosing spondylitis patients.

Study-level results and caveats: The disease-linked clones had a CD8+ phenotype and were found at relatively low frequencies in peripheral blood. The disease-linked clones were reported as significantly enriched in matched synovial fluid samples from ankylosing spondylitis patients. Blood from ankylosing spondylitis patients appeared to be characterized by a TCR beta motif made up of seven or eight highly homologous amino acid variants. Some of the motif variants had been reported before in the synovial fluid and blood of reactive arthritis patients, a finding that suggests common disease-initiation mechanisms.

The sample comprised blood, either unsorted or a sorted T cell fraction (not recorded which). This TCR was recovered from a male donor with ankylosing spondylitis. The chain employs TRBV20-1 and TRBJ1-1, with TRBD1 tentatively as D gene (5 bases match). The DNA sequence follows: TGCAGTGCTAGAACCATTGACAGGAACACTGAAGCTTTCTTT. Its translation is CSARTIDRNTEAFF.